This T cell receptor beta chain was captured by sequencing in a study of PD-1 blockade in classical Hodgkin lymphoma. Study as a whole: On a schedule of every 2 weeks, patients received nivolumab 3 mg/kg intravenously.

There are a few counts of this clone. Its matching antigen is unknown. Measured with immunoSEQ multiplex PCR; TCRdb has only the in-frame clones, and not every one. In the table there are roughly 140,000 clones, about four fifths of which are singletons. Whole-study findings and limits: As was reported, newly diagnosed patients showed lower baseline TCR diversity than healthy donors did. Significant TCR diversity gains by C4D1 occurred in CD4+ but not CD8+ cells.

After autologous stem cell transplantation all patients relapsed, and prior brentuximab vedotin exposure differed between cohorts. Germline loops: CDR1 MNHNS, CDR2 SASEGT. The CDR3 totals 11 residues. The germline V and J ends were trimmed by 11 bases and 2 bases, with 9 bases remaining between them. The V gene is TRBV6-1, the J gene TRBJ1-2, with D uncertain. This specimen consisted of peripheral blood mononuclear cells (PBMCs), obtained before the second cycle of nivolumab. The receptor comes from a human donor with classical Hodgkin lymphoma. As DNA, the CDR3 is TGTGCCTCGGTGGGAAACTATGGCTACACCTTC. Its translation: CASVGNYGYTF.